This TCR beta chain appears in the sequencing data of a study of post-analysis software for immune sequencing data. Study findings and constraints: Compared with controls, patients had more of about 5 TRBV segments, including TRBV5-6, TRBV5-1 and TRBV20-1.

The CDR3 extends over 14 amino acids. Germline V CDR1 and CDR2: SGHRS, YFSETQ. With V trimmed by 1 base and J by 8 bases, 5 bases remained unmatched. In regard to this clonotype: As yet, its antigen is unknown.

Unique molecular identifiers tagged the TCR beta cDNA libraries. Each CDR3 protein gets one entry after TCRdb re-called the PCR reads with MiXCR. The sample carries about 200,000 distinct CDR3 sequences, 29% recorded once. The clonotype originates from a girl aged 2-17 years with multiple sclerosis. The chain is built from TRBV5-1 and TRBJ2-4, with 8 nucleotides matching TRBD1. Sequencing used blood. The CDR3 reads CASSLKQGEDIQYF. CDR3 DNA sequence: TGCGCCAGCAGCTTGAAACAGGGGGAGGACATTCAGTACTTC. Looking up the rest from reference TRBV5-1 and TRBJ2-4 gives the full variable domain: KAGVTQTPRYLIKTRGQQVTLSCSPISGHRSVSWYQQTPGQGLQFLFEYFSETQRNKGNFPGRFSGRQFSNSRSEMNVSTLELGDSALYLCASSLKQGEDIQYFGAGTRLSVL.